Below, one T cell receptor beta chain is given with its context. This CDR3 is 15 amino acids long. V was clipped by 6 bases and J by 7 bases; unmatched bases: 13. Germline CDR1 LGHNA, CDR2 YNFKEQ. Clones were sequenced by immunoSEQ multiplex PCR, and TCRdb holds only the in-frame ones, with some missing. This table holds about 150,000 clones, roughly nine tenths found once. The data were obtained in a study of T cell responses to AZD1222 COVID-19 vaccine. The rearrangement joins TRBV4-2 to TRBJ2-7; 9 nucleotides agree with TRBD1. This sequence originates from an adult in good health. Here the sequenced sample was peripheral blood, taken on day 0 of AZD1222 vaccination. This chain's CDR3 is CASSPQIQGAEEQYF. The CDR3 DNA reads TGTGCCAGCAGTCCACAGATACAGGGGGCTGAGGAGCAGTACTTC.